This TCR beta chain was retrieved from a study of blood T cells in healthy people across ages. On the study more broadly: Capture via template switching afforded approximately one barcoded beta molecule per two T cells.

This CDR3 comprises 14 residues. Germline CDR1 MNHEY, CDR2 SVGEGT. Trimming removed 3 bases at V and 3 bases at J, with 12 bases between. Of note for this clonotype: Its cognate antigen is unknown. A much larger clone is a single base away; this may be a read error.

Points from the study as a whole: Long-lived donors exceeded aged donors in naive CD4+ cells and diversity. A strong correlation was found between TCR beta diversity and the percentage of naive T cells.

Next came a second PCR, run for roughly 6 to 11 cycles, which used a sample-barcoded 5' primer along with a J-beta primer mix. MiXCR, run by TCRdb on the 5' RACE reads, gives a single entry per CDR3 protein. Of about 730,000 distinct CDR3 sequences in the sample, 35% to 45% were seen once. The sequence derives from a woman aged 55-70 years in good health. The sequenced sample was blood. V usage is TRBV6-2 or TRBV6-3 and J usage is TRBJ2-7; possibly TRBD1 for D (6 bases). The CDR3 sequence: CASSYQGGNYEQYF. The CDR3 DNA sequence: TGTGCCAGCAGTTATCAAGGGGGAAACTACGAGCAGTACTTC.